One T cell receptor beta chain is described in this entry. Its antigen is currently unknown. Using its own MiXCR run on the RT-PCR reads, TCRdb lists one record per CDR3 protein. The data hold over 800,000 distinct CDR3 sequences, with about 20% observed a single time. These data belong to a study of response to subunit inactivated influenza vaccine. Findings and caveats of the study: There was a suggestion from the authors that each seasonal influenza vaccination recruits few new T cells.

The CDR3 sequence is 19 residues long. J gave up 6 bases and V 4 bases, and 15 bases lay outside the gene matches. Per the germline V gene, CDR1 is ENHRY and CDR2 is SYGVKD. The rearrangement joins TRBV10-3 to TRBJ2-1, with 13 bases matching TRBD2. The receptor was isolated from a man aged 50-59 years who received an inactivated influenza vaccine. Sequenced material: PBMCs from blood, taken approximately 5 days after vaccination. CDR3 DNA sequence: TGTGCCATCAGTGTCCGACTAGCGGGAGGTCAAAGTACGGGCAATGAGCAGTTCTTC. Amino acid sequence: CAISVRLAGGQSTGNEQFF.